The 24 T cell receptor beta chains given below trace back to one sample, sequenced in a study of beta chain features in type 1 diabetes. Study-level results: In all four CD4+ subsets, TCRB CDR3 length was significantly, moderately reduced in type 1 diabetes.

TCRB transcripts that were expressed got sequenced, as all of the isolated RNA had been reverse transcribed. The assay was immunoSEQ multiplex PCR, and TCRdb's table has in-frame clones only and misses some. Among around 40,000 clones listed, 66% were seen once. Their target antigens are unknown. The specimen was Tregs from blood. The receptors were gathered from a young woman with type 1 diabetes.

This clone showed up just a few times. The V gene is TRBV19, the J gene TRBJ2-1; weak D call: TRBD2 (6 bases). This CDR3 is built from 17 residues. Trimming cost V 4 bases and J 0 bases, with 16 bases left between them. From germline, CDR1 is LNHDA and CDR2 SQIVND (reference sequence). The CDR3 nucleotides are TGTGCCAGTAGTACGACCTCCGGGACTCTCTCCTACAATGAGCAGTTCTTC. Translated, it gives CASSTTSGTLSYNEQFF.

The chain recombines TRBV2 with TRBJ2-7; maybe TRBD1 (6 bases). This CDR3 has 13 amino acids. Trimming cost V 10 bases and J 0 bases, with 13 bases left between them. Germline CDR1 reads SNHLY; CDR2 reads FYNNEI. The CDR3 DNA is TGTGCCACCCGGGACACTCTCTCCTACGAGCAGTACTTC. This encodes CATRDTLSYEQYF.

The V call is TRBV2, the J call TRBJ2-2; TRBD2 aligns across 8 bases. There are 16 residues in the CDR3. Germline CDR1 and CDR2: SNHLY and FYNNEI. V gave up 8 bases and J gave up 0 bases; unmatched junction bases: 8. CDR3 coding DNA: TGTGCCAGCCGATTCACTAGCGGCGCGAACACCGGGGAGCTGTTTTTT. Protein: CASRFTSGANTGELFF.

This rearrangement joins TRBV29-1 to TRBJ2-3, with 8 bases matching TRBD1. Germline V gene data show CDR1 as SQVTM and CDR2 as ANQGSEA. J gave up 2 bases and V 6 bases, and 13 bases lay outside the gene matches. This CDR3 spans 16 amino acids. The CDR3 DNA is TGCAGCGTCGAGCGGACCGGGACAGGTGTCACAGATACGCAGTATTTT. This codes for CSVERTGTGVTDTQYF.

The chain employs TRBV10-3 and TRBJ1-2; 10 bases fit TRBD1. Germline assignment: CDR1 ENHRY and CDR2 SYGVKD. With V trimmed by 7 bases and J by 6 bases, 5 bases remained unmatched. The CDR3 has 13 amino acids. CDR3 amino acids: CAITIGQGDGYTF. CDR3 bases: TGTGCCATCACCATAGGACAGGGGGATGGCTACACCTTC.

This clone was recorded only once. The chain recombines TRBV2 with TRBJ1-2; D might be TRBD1 (5 bases). Trimming stripped 2 bases from V and 8 bases from J, with 12 bases between. This CDR3 has 13 residues. Germline CDR1 and CDR2: SNHLY and FYNNEI. For the CDR3, the DNA is TGTGCCAGCAGTGAAATGGGGGGGAGGGGCTACACCTTC. Translating gives CASSEMGGRGYTF.

The V gene is TRBV7-9, the J gene TRBJ2-2, with D perhaps TRBD1 (5 bases). The CDR3 is 13 residues long. V lost 1 base and J 5 bases, leaving 5 bases between the germline ends. CDR1 is SEHNR and CDR2 is FQNEAQ in the germline V gene (reference sequence). This CDR3 reads CASSLEGTGELFF. In nucleotides, the CDR3 is TGTGCCAGCAGCTTAGAGGGGACCGGGGAGCTGTTTTTT.

This clone was seen a few times. The chain employs TRBV7-9 and TRBJ2-3, with a tentative D call TRBD2 (7 bases). V lost 2 bases to trimming and J lost 3 bases, with 18 bases between them. This CDR3 region has 17 residues. The germline V gene encodes CDR1 SEHNR and CDR2 FQNEAQ (reference sequence). The CDR3 nucleotides read TGTGCCAGCAGCTTAACCTTGAGAGGGGGAGGGACAGATACGCAGTATTTT. This gives the protein CASSLTLRGGGTDTQYF.

V and J are TRBV7-8 and TRBJ2-1; 12 nucleotides agree with TRBD2. This CDR3 comprises 15 residues. From germline, CDR1 is SGHVS and CDR2 FQNEAQ. The V segment lost 4 bases and the J segment 4 bases; nucleotides outside the gene matches: 2. The CDR3 coding sequence is TGTGCCAGCAGCTCCGGACTAGCGGGGTACAATGAGCAGTTCTTC. It codes for CASSSGLAGYNEQFF.

This clone was counted only a few times. This chain joins TRBV7-2 and TRBJ2-7; a possible D gene is TRBD2 (6 bases). CDR1 is SGHTA and CDR2 is FQGNSA in the germline V gene. The V gene lost 4 bases and the J gene lost 5 bases, with 9 bases spanning the gap. The CDR3 length is 12 residues. As DNA, the CDR3 is TGTGCCAGCAGCTCGGACTACAACGAGCAGTACTTC. Its translation: CASSSDYNEQYF.

The chain couples TRBV7-3 to TRBJ2-3, with 11 bases matching TRBD2. CDR1 is SGHTA, CDR2 FQGTGA, per germline. Trimming removed 4 bases from V and 4 bases from J; junction bases left unmatched: 7. The CDR3 is 16 residues long. The DNA for the CDR3 is TGTGCCAGCAGCTGGACTAGCGGGTGGGGCCCAGATACGCAGTATTTT. Amino acid sequence: CASSWTSGWGPDTQYF.

This CDR3 is CASSFGTGELFF. CDR3 DNA sequence: TGCGCCAGCAGCTTCGGCACCGGGGAGCTGTTTTTT. The chain employs TRBV5-1 and TRBJ2-2; D gene uncertain. CDR1 is SGHRS and CDR2 is YFSETQ in the germline V gene. The CDR3 spans 12 residues. V shed 2 bases and J shed 4 bases, with 3 bases lying between them.

The chain combines TRBV5-1 with TRBJ2-5; 7 nucleotides align to TRBD2. CDR1 and CDR2 (germline): SGHRS, YFSETQ. Losses at the gene ends were 0 bases for V and 1 base for J; bases not matched to a gene: 6. There are 16 residues in the CDR3. The DNA for the CDR3 is TGCGCCAGCAGCTTGGTCACGGGAGGACGCCAAGAGACCCAGTACTTC. As protein: CASSLVTGGRQETQYF.

V and J are TRBV4-2 and TRBJ1-4; 8 nucleotides agree with TRBD1. The CDR3 consists of 17 residues. V dropped 4 bases and J dropped 6; count of bases not matched to a gene: 13. Germline CDR1 LGHNA, CDR2 YNFKEQ. The CDR3 protein is CASSPWTGLRFHEKLFF. DNA for the CDR3: TGTGCCAGCAGCCCTTGGACAGGGTTACGCTTCCATGAAAAACTGTTTTTT.

The chain recombines TRBV11-2 with TRBJ2-7; TRBD2 is a possible D gene (5 bases). V was clipped by 1 base and J by 7 bases, with 14 bases between them. The CDR3 has 14 amino acids. CDR1 and CDR2 (germline): SGHAT, FQNNGV. The CDR3 is CASSLGRLPGEQYF. For the CDR3, the DNA is TGTGCCAGCAGCTTAGGTCGACTACCGGGGGAGCAGTACTTC.

V gene TRBV7-2 combines with J gene TRBJ1-5, with 11 bases aligning to TRBD1. The germline V gene encodes CDR1 SGHTA and CDR2 FQGNSA. This CDR3 has 17 residues. The V and J ends lost 5 bases and 0 bases, in that order; junction bases with no gene match: 6. This CDR3 reads CASSQDRGLYSNQPQHF. The DNA of the CDR3 is TGTGCCAGCAGCCAGGACAGGGGGCTTTATAGCAATCAGCCCCAGCATTTT.

V usage is TRBV19 and J usage is TRBJ2-4; perhaps TRBD1 as D (6 bases). Germline-derived CDR1 and CDR2 are LNHDA and SQIVND (reference sequence). Trimming took 4 bases from V and 4 from J, leaving 11 bases between them. The CDR3 has 14 residues. CDR3 coding DNA: TGTGCCAGTAGTACGTGGACAGCGAAAAACATTCAGTACTTC. Translated, it gives CASSTWTAKNIQYF.

This clone was observed a handful of times. The chain combines TRBV7-2 with TRBJ2-3, with TRBD2 matching 13 bases. This CDR3 spans 16 amino acids. Germline V CDR1 and CDR2: SGHTA, FQGNSA. After removal of 4 bases from V and 6 bases from J, the junction contained 7 bases not matched to a gene. The CDR3 region has the DNA TGTGCCAGCAGCTCCCTGGGACTAGCGGGGCGTGATACGCAGTATTTT. It specifies CASSSLGLAGRDTQYF.

This clone appeared a few times. The V and J genes are TRBV18 and TRBJ2-4; D is undetermined. Trimming pared 4 bases from V and 6 bases from J, leaving 7 bases between. The V gene's germline CDR1 is KGHSH and CDR2 LQKENI. CDR3 size: 12 residues. The CDR3 DNA reads TGTGCCAGCTCACAAGACACAAACATTCAGTACTTC. As protein: CASSQDTNIQYF.

The V gene is TRBV5-1, the J gene TRBJ2-5, with 8 bases matching TRBD1. From germline, CDR1 is SGHRS and CDR2 YFSETQ. V was clipped by 4 bases and J by 4 bases; unmatched bases: 12. There are 16 residues in the CDR3. The CDR3 sequence: CASSLGTGSSLETQYF. The CDR3 nucleotides read TGCGCCAGCAGCCTGGGGACAGGATCGTCCTTAGAGACCCAGTACTTC.

This chain joins TRBV28 and TRBJ2-1, with 8 bases identical to TRBD1. Germline CDR1 reads MDHEN; CDR2 reads SYDVKM. The ends lost 6 bases at V and 1 base at J; junction bases unmatched: 14. This CDR3 region has 18 residues. In DNA form, the CDR3 reads TGTGCCAGCAGGACGACAGGGGCCTCCTTTTTTTCCTACAATGAGCAGTTCTTC. It codes for CASRTTGASFFSYNEQFF.

The chain has TRBV7-2 and TRBJ1-2; a possible D gene is TRBD1 (5 bases). This CDR3 has 14 residues. The V end was cut by 5 bases, the J end by 1 base, with 11 bases between. Per germline, CDR1 SGHTA and CDR2 FQGNSA. The CDR3 DNA reads as TGTGCCAGCAGCCCGGACATGCTTAACTATGGCTACACCTTC. It codes for CASSPDMLNYGYTF.

The chain recombines TRBV5-1 with TRBJ2-2, with D perhaps TRBD1 (5 bases). Germline V gene sequence: CDR1 SGHRS, CDR2 YFSETQ. The V end lost 0 bases, the J end lost 4 bases, and 10 bases lay between the germline ends. The length of the CDR3 is 15 residues. CDR3: CASSLEGRGTGELFF. The CDR3 nucleotides are TGCGCCAGCAGCTTGGAGGGTAGGGGCACCGGGGAGCTGTTTTTT.

This clone was observed a handful of times. The chain carries TRBV4-3 and TRBJ1-1, with 7 bases fitting TRBD1. Germline V lookup: CDR1 LGHNA, CDR2 YSLEER. V gave up 0 bases and J gave up 1 base; unmatched junction bases: 5. The CDR3 extends over 16 amino acids. Here the CDR3 reads CASSQETGQPNTEAFF. CDR3 DNA: TGCGCCAGCAGCCAAGAGACGGGACAGCCGAACACTGAAGCTTTCTTT.